This TCR beta chain comes out of a study of molecular identifiers for immune sequencing clone quantification. This clonotype came up many times. TCRdb analysed the PCR reads with MiXCR anew, one entry per CDR3 protein. The table lists more than 550,000 distinct CDR3 sequences, about 25% of them singletons. The trim removed 5 bases at V and 6 bases at J, leaving 6 bases unmatched. The CDR3 runs 15 residues. The gene calls are TRBV12-3 or TRBV12-4 and TRBJ2-2; 10 positions agree with TRBD2. Sequencing was done on a sample of naive CD8+ T cells from blood, with Jurkat cell RNA spiked in. The subset is: FACS-sorted CD8+CD4-CCR7+CD45RA+ naive T cells. This receptor was taken from a human donor in good health. Some libraries in this study had Jurkat cell RNA spiked in. CDR3 in amino acids: CASSPVAGGSGELFF. The CDR3 coding sequence is TGTGCCAGCAGTCCGGTAGCGGGAGGTTCCGGGGAGCTGTTTTTT.